The present TCR beta chain was sequenced within a study of spatial heterogeneity in lung cancer. Study-wide context: The count of detected beta-chain sequences consistently exceeded that of alpha-chain sequences. Whole-study results and caveats: How many expanded intratumoral alpha and beta TCRs were present tracked the tumor mutation count, which was a count of nonsynonymous mutations.

This clonotype occurred many times. Its antigen remains unidentified. With 1 base removed from V and 1 base from J, the gap between germline ends came to 22 bases. CDR3 length: 19 amino acids. Germline V CDR1 and CDR2: SGHVS, FQNEAQ. Individually, TCR cDNA molecules were each labelled with a unique molecular identifier. TCRdb itself ran the 5' RACE reads through MiXCR, one entry per CDR3 protein. The sample contains around 10,000 distinct CDR3 sequences, about 5.7% of which appear only once. Regarding time point: sample taken at primary tumor resection. V and J are TRBV7-8 and TRBJ1-1, with a possible D match to TRBD1 (6 bases). The receptor was derived from a female donor with early-stage non-small cell lung cancer. The sequencing here drew on lung tumor tissue, taken at surgery. The DNA of the CDR3 is TGTGCCAGCAGCTTAGGGTCCGGTTGGGGACACGCAAAGAACACTGAAGCTTTCTTT. Translated: CASSLGSGWGHAKNTEAFF.